Below are 24 T cell receptor beta chains sequenced from a single sample in a study of T cell responses to AZD1222 COVID-19 vaccine. This table comes from immunoSEQ multiplex PCR, and its TCRdb copy is limited to in-frame clones, with some not included. The sample lists tens of thousands of clones, about 85% occurring once. Material: peripheral blood, obtained 28 days after the second AZD1222 dose. The receptors originated from an adult who received the AZD1222 COVID-19 vaccine.

The genes are TRBV15 and TRBJ1-5; no clear D. Germline CDR1 is LNHNV and CDR2 is YYDKDF (reference sequence). This CDR3 has 16 residues. V was cut by 3 bases and J by 2 bases, with 14 bases left in between. The CDR3 DNA follows: TGTGCCACCAGCAGGTGGGAGGGAGAGGGCAATCAGCCCCAGCATTTT. Its protein product is CATSRWEGEGNQPQHF.

The chain recombines TRBV2 with TRBJ2-1; 11 positions agree with TRBD2. Looked up from germline, CDR1 is SNHLY and CDR2 is FYNNEI. The length of the CDR3 is 15 residues. With V trimmed by 8 bases and J by 4 bases, 7 bases remained unmatched. The CDR3 sequence is CASYTIAGGYNEQFF. Here the CDR3 DNA reads TGTGCCAGCTACACAATAGCGGGAGGGTACAATGAGCAGTTCTTC.

The chain couples TRBV27 to TRBJ1-2; D is uncertain. The CDR3 loop spans 13 amino acids. CDR1 MNHEY and CDR2 SMNVEV come from the germline V gene (reference sequence). V lost 4 bases to trimming and J lost 4 bases, with 10 bases between them. The CDR3 bases are TGTGCCAGCAGTTACGATGGCACCTATGGCTACACCTTC. It translates to CASSYDGTYGYTF.

V gene TRBV7-2 combines with J gene TRBJ2-2; D is perhaps TRBD1 (6 bases). V was clipped by 9 bases and J by 7 bases, with 15 bases between them. This CDR3 contains 13 residues. CDR1 and CDR2 from the germline V gene are SGHTA and FQGNSA. The chain's CDR3 is CARNRVFGGELFF. The CDR3 coding sequence is TGTGCCAGGAACAGGGTATTTGGCGGGGAGCTGTTTTTT.

The rearrangement joins TRBV28 to TRBJ1-5, with D possibly matching TRBD1 (5 bases). V gave up 4 bases and J gave up 2 bases, with 12 bases separating them. Per the germline V gene, CDR1 is MDHEN and CDR2 is SYDVKM. The CDR3 has 15 residues. The CDR3 sequence: CASSSGRLGNQPQHF. The CDR3 coding sequence is TGTGCCAGCAGTTCGGGACGCCTCGGCAATCAGCCCCAGCATTTT. Based on the CDR3 plus reference TRBV28 and TRBJ1-5, the full variable domain is DVKVTQSSRYLVKRTGEKVFLECVQDMDHENMFWYRQDPGLGLRLIYFSYDVKMKEKGDIPEGYSVSREKKERFSLILESASTNQTSMYLCASSSGRLGNQPQHFGDGTRLSIL.

This chain links TRBV7-3 with TRBJ2-3, with 9 positions matching TRBD2. This CDR3 has 17 amino acids. Per germline, CDR1 SGHTA and CDR2 FQGTGA. With 5 bases clipped from V and 0 bases from J, the junction kept 9 bases outside the gene matches. The CDR3 nucleotides read TGTGCCAGCAGCAGGGTAGCTAGCGGGGATAGCACAGATACGCAGTATTTT. This codes for CASSRVASGDSTDTQYF.

The chain carries TRBV19 and TRBJ2-2; 7 bases line up with TRBD1. J gave up 3 bases and V 3 bases, and 16 bases lay outside the gene matches. Germline-derived CDR1 and CDR2 are LNHDA and SQIVND (reference sequence). This CDR3 is 19 amino acids long. The CDR3 spells CASSIARTGWGYHTGELFF. The CDR3 DNA follows: TGTGCCAGTAGTATCGCCCGGACAGGTTGGGGGTATCACACCGGGGAGCTGTTTTTT.

This rearrangement joins TRBV19 to TRBJ2-1; 12 bases are shared with TRBD2. Losses at the gene ends were 5 bases for V and 9 bases for J; bases not matched to a gene: 8. The CDR3 contains 15 residues. Looked up from germline, CDR1 is LNHDA and CDR2 is SQIVND (reference sequence). The CDR3 DNA follows: TGTGCCAGTAGTTCACTAGCGGGAGGCTATGGTGAGCAGTTCTTC. It specifies CASSSLAGGYGEQFF.

J is TRBJ2-5 and V is TRBV19; D tentatively reads TRBD1 or TRBD2 (5 bases each). CDR1 is LNHDA, CDR2 SQIVND, per germline (reference sequence). The CDR3 is made up of 12 amino acids. V was pared by 7 bases and J by 5 bases, with 11 bases between. The CDR3 DNA sequence: TGTGCCAGTAAGGGACCGGGGGAGACCCAGTACTTC. Protein: CASKGPGETQYF.

CDR3 DNA sequence: TGTGCCAGCAGCCAAATTAGCGGGAACTCCTACGAGCAGTACTTC. This translates into CASSQISGNSYEQYF. The chain is built from TRBV7-2 and TRBJ2-7; 8 nucleotides line up with TRBD2. Per germline, CDR1 SGHTA and CDR2 FQGNSA. With V trimmed by 5 bases and J by 0 bases, 6 bases remained unmatched. This CDR3 is 15 amino acids long.

This clone was observed a handful of times. The CDR3 DNA reads as TGTGCCACCAGTCGAGCGGAGAACACCGGGGAGCTGTTTTTT. The encoded protein is CATSRAENTGELFF. This chain connects TRBV24-1 to TRBJ2-2; weak D call: TRBD2 (5 bases). V lost 6 bases to trimming and J lost 1 base, with 8 bases between them. CDR3 length: 14 residues. Germline lookup yields CDR1 KGHDR and CDR2 SFDVKD.

V is TRBV5-1 and J is TRBJ2-7; TRBD1 matches at 11 bases. Germline V gene lookup returns CDR1 SGHRS and CDR2 YFSETQ. Trimming at V came to 0 bases and at J to 3 bases, leaving 2 bases not matched to a gene. The CDR3 contains 15 residues. DNA of the CDR3: TGCGCCAGCAGCTTGGTGGGGACAGGGGGCTACGAGCAGTACTTC. Its protein product is CASSLVGTGGYEQYF.

The chain links TRBV5-5 to TRBJ1-1, with D perhaps TRBD1 (6 bases). The CDR3 has 15 amino acids. CDR1 SGHKS and CDR2 YYEKEE come from the germline V gene (reference sequence). Trimming pared 7 bases from V and 8 bases from J, leaving 24 bases between. The DNA of the CDR3 is TGTGCCAGCCTGGGTTGGGGGCAGGGAAAGGGAGAAGCTTTCTTT. Amino acid sequence: CASLGWGQGKGEAFF.

CDR3 sequence (DNA): TGTGCCAGCAGTAGCAGGGGTGGGCAAGAGACCCAGTACTTC. It encodes CASSSRGGQETQYF. This chain links TRBV11-2 with TRBJ2-5, with a possible D match to TRBD1 (6 bases). Trimming removed 6 bases at V and 2 bases at J, with 13 bases between. Germline loops: CDR1 SGHAT, CDR2 FQNNGV. This CDR3 is built from 14 residues. Full variable domain (outside the CDR3, taken from reference TRBV11-2 and TRBJ2-5): EAGVAQSPRYKIIEKRQSVAFWCNPISGHATLYWYQQILGQGPKLLIQFQNNGVVDDSQLPKDRFSAERLKGVDSTLKIQPAKLEDSAVYLCASSSRGGQETQYFGPGTRLLVL.

The chain uses TRBV7-8 and TRBJ1-1; TRBD1 might be the D (6 bases). CDR3 length equals 16 residues. Germline lookup yields CDR1 SGHVS and CDR2 FQNEAQ. The ends were cut back, 4 bases at V and 0 bases at J, with 15 bases in the middle. Here the CDR3 DNA reads TGTGCCAGCAGCTCCACAGGGAGAGGGATGAACACTGAAGCTTTCTTT. Protein sequence: CASSSTGRGMNTEAFF.

This clone was detected only once. The J gene is TRBJ1-4, the V gene TRBV6-7; D unclear. TRBV6-7 is treated as an ORF (open reading frame) with a function not yet certain. The V gene lost 6 bases and the J gene lost 1 base, with 9 bases spanning the gap. The CDR3 spans 14 residues. CDR3 nucleotides: TGTGCCAGCAGCCCGGACGTAACTAATGAAAAACTGTTTTTT. It codes for CASSPDVTNEKLFF.

The CDR3 loop reads CASSRDISSYNEQFF. In nucleotides, the CDR3 is TGCGCCAGCAGTCGGGACATAAGCTCCTACAATGAGCAGTTCTTC. This chain uses TRBV10-1 with TRBJ2-1; a possible D gene is TRBD1 (6 bases). The germline gives CDR1 WNHNN, CDR2 SYGVQD (reference sequence). The CDR3 runs 15 residues. V shed 5 bases and J shed 0 bases, with 11 bases lying between them.

V and J are TRBV27 and TRBJ2-2; D call uncertain. CDR1 MNHEY and CDR2 SMNVEV come from the germline V gene (reference sequence). The V end lost 2 bases, the J end lost 10 bases, and 14 bases lay between the germline ends. There are 14 residues in the CDR3. The CDR3 DNA follows: TGTGCCAGCAGTTTAAGGACCCTCGGCCCGGAGCTGTTTTTT. Protein sequence: CASSLRTLGPELFF.

There are a few counts of this clone. The V gene is TRBV9, the J gene TRBJ2-1, with TRBD2 matching over 13 bases. V dropped 0 bases and J dropped 3; count of bases not matched to a gene: 6. The CDR3 sequence is 18 residues long. Germline V lookup: CDR1 SGDLS, CDR2 YYNGEE. CDR3 bases: TGTGCCAGCAGCGTAGGGACTAGCGGGAGAAGCTACTACAATGAGCAGTTCTTC. It translates to CASSVGTSGRSYYNEQFF. Combining the CDR3 with reference TRBV9 and TRBJ2-1 gives the whole variable domain DSGVTQTPKHLITATGQRVTLRCSPRSGDLSVYWYQQSLDQGLQFLIQYYNGEERAKGNILERFSAQQFPDLHSELNLSSLELGDSALYFCASSVGTSGRSYYNEQFFGPGTRLTVL.

The chain carries TRBV11-3 and TRBJ2-3; 7 nucleotides line up with TRBD2. The length of the CDR3 is 16 residues. Trimming cost V 1 base and J 2 bases; bases outside gene matches: 6. CDR1 is SGHNT and CDR2 is YENEEA in the germline V gene. The CDR3 region is CASSLGTRADTDTQYF. CDR3 DNA: TGTGCCAGCAGCTTAGGGACTAGGGCTGACACAGATACGCAGTATTTT.

The J gene is TRBJ1-6, the V gene TRBV19; 8 bases match TRBD1. The V gene end was trimmed by 4 bases and the J gene end by 7 bases; junction bases not matched to a gene: 6. The CDR3 has 15 amino acids. The germline V gene has CDR1 LNHDA and CDR2 SQIVND (reference sequence). In nucleotides, the CDR3 is TGTGCCAGTAGTACCGACAGGGGAGGGAATTCACCCCTCCACTTT. Its protein product is CASSTDRGGNSPLHF.

The chain combines TRBV18 with TRBJ2-1; no definite D call. Germline CDR1 KGHSH, CDR2 LQKENI. V was shortened by 2 bases and J by 9 bases, with 8 bases between the two germline ends. The CDR3 spans 12 residues. The CDR3: CASSPEALEQFF. CDR3 DNA: TGTGCCAGCTCACCAGAAGCGCTTGAGCAGTTCTTC.

CDR3 sequence reads: CASSFPNSYEQYF. CDR3 DNA: TGTGCCAGCAGCTTTCCAAACTCGTACGAGCAGTACTTC. V gene TRBV7-3 combines with J gene TRBJ2-7, with D unresolved. CDR3 length equals 13 residues. Trimming removed 3 bases at V and 4 bases at J, with 10 bases between. CDR1 SGHTA and CDR2 FQGTGA come from the germline V gene. The whole variable domain, remainder taken from reference TRBV7-3 and TRBJ2-7, is GAGVSQTPSNKVTEKGKYVELRCDPISGHTALYWYRQSLGQGPEFLIYFQGTGAADDSGLPNDRFFAVRPEGSVSTLKIQRTERGDSAVYLCASSFPNSYEQYFGPGTRLTVT.

This clone was observed a few times. The chain joins TRBV7-2 to TRBJ2-1, with TRBD2 identical over 10 bases. Germline CDR1 is SGHTA and CDR2 is FQGNSA. The CDR3 is 18 residues long. The V and J ends lost 1 base and 4 bases, in that order; junction bases with no gene match: 10. CDR3 in DNA: TGTGCCAGCAGCTTAGGTCTGGGTAGCGGGAGGAGGTACAATGAGCAGTTCTTC. Translated: CASSLGLGSGRRYNEQFF.